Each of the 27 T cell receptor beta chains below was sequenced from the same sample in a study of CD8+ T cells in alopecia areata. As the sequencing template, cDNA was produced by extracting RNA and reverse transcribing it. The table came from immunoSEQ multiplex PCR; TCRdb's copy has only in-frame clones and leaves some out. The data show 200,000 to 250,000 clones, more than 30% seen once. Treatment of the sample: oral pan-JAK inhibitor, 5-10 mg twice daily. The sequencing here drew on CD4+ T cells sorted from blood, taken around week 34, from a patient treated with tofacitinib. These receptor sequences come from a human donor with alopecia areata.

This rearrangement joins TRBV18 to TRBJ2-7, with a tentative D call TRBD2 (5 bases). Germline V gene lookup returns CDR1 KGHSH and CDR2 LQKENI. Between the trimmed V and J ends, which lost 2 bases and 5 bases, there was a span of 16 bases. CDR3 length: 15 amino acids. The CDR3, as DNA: TGTGCCAGCTCACCATTTAGACGGGAACGGCACGAGCAGTACTTC. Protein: CASSPFRRERHEQYF.

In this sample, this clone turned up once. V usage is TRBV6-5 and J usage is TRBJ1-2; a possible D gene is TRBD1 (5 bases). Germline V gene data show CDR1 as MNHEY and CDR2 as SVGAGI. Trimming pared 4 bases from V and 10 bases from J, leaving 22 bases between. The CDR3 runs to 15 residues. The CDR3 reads CASSSPRSRGRVYTF. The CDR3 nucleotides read TGTGCCAGCAGTTCCCCCCGGTCGCGGGGACGGGTCTACACCTTC.

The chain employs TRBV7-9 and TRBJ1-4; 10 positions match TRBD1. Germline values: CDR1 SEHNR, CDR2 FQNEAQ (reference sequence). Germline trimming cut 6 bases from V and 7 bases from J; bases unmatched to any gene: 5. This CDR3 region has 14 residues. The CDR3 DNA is TGTGCCAGCAGTAGACAGGGGGCCGGTGAAAAACTGTTTTTT. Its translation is CASSRQGAGEKLFF.

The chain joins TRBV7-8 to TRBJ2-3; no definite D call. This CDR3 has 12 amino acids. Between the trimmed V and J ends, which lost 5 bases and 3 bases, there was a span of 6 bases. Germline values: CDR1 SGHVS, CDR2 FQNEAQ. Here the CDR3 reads CASSPQTDTQYF. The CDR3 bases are TGTGCCAGCAGCCCGCAGACAGATACGCAGTATTTT.

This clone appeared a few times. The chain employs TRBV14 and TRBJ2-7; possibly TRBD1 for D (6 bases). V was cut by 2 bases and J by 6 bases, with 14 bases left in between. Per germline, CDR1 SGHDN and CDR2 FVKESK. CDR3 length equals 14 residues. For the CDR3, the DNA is TGTGCCAGCAGCCAATCGAAAGGGGGTCTCGAGCAGTACTTC. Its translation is CASSQSKGGLEQYF.

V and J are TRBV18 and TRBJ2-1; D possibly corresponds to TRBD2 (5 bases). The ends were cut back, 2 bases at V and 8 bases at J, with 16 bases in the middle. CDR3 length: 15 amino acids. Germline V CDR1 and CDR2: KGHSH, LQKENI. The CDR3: CASSPNPRSGDEQFF. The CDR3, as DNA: TGTGCCAGCTCACCAAACCCCAGGTCCGGGGATGAGCAGTTCTTC.

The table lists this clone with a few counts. The CDR3 protein is CASRREQGRSGELFF. The CDR3 region has the DNA TGTGCCAGCAGGCGGGAACAGGGAAGGTCCGGGGAGCTGTTTTTT. The chain has TRBV2 and TRBJ2-2; either TRBD1 or TRBD2 may supply D (6 bases each). The CDR3 extends over 15 amino acids. V was pared by 6 bases and J by 6 bases, with 17 bases between. The germline V gene has CDR1 SNHLY and CDR2 FYNNEI.

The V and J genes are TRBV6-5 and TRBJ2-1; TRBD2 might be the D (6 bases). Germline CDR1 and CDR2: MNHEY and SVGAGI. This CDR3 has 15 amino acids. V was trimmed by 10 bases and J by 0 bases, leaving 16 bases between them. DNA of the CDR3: TGTGCCACCAAGGCGGGGTTAGACTCCTACAATGAGCAGTTCTTC. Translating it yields CATKAGLDSYNEQFF.

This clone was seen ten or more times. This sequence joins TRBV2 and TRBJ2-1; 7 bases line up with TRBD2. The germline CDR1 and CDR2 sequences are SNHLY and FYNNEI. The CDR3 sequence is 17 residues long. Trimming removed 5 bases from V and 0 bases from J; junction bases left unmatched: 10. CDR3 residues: CASSRRLAASSYNEQFF. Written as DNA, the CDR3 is TGTGCCAGCAGTCGACGGCTAGCGGCAAGCTCCTACAATGAGCAGTTCTTC.

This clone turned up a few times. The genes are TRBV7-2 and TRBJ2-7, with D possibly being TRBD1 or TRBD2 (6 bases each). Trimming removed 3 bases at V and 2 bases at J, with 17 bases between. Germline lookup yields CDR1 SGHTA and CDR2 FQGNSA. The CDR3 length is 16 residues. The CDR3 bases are TGTGCCAGCAGCTTTAGGGGGGAACGGGTTCCCTACGAGCAGTACTTC. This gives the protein CASSFRGERVPYEQYF.

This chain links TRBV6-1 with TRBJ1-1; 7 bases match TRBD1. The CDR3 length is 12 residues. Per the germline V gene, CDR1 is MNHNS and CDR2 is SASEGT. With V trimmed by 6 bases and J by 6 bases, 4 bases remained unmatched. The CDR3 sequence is CASSRTGAEAFF. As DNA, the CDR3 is TGTGCCAGCAGCCGGACAGGAGCTGAAGCTTTCTTT.

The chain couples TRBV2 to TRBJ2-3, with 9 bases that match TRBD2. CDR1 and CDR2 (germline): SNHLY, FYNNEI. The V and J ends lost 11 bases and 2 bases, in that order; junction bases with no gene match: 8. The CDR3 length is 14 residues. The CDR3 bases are TGTGCCGAAAGCAGGACTAGCGCCACAGATACGCAGTATTTT. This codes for CAESRTSATDTQYF.

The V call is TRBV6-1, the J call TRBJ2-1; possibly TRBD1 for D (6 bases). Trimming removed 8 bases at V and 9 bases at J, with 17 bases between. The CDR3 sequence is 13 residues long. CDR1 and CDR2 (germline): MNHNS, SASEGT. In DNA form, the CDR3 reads TGTGCCAGCCCTGCACAGGGTACAACTGAGCAGTTCTTC. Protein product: CASPAQGTTEQFF.

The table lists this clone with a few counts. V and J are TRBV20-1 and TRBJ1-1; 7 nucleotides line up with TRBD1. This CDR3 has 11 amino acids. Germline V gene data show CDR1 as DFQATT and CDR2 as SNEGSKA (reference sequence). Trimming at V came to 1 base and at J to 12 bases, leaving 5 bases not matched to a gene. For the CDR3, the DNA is TGCAGTGCTAGAGGACAGGGTGGGACTTTCTTT. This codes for CSARGQGGTFF.

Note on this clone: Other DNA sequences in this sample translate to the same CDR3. CDR3 sequence: CASSLDSNQPQHF. The CDR3 DNA reads as TGTGCCAGCAGCTTAGATAGCAATCAGCCCCAGCATTTT. The chain joins TRBV7-9 to TRBJ1-5; no clear D gene. Germline loops: CDR1 SEHNR, CDR2 FQNEAQ (reference sequence). The CDR3 extends over 13 amino acids. V was trimmed by 1 base and J by 0 bases, leaving 1 base between them.

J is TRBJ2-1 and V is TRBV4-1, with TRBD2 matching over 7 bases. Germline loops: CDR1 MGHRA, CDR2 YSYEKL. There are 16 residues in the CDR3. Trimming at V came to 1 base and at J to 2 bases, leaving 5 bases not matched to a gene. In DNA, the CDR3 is TGCGCCAGCAGCCAAGTGGCGGGAGTAACCTACAATGAGCAGTTCTTC. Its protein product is CASSQVAGVTYNEQFF.

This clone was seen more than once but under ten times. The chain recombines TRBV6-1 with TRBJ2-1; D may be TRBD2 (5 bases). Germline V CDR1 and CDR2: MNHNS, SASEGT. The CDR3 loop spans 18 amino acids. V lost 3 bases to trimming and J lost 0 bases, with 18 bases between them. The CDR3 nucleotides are TGTGCCAGCAGTGAGTTAGGTGTAGCGACAAGCTCCTACAATGAGCAGTTCTTC. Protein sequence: CASSELGVATSSYNEQFF.

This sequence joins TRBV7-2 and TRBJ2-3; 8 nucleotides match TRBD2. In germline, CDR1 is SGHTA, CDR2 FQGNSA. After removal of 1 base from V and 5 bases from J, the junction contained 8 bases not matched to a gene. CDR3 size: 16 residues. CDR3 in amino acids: CASSLVGGGPLDTQYF. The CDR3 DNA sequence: TGTGCCAGCAGCTTAGTAGGCGGGGGGCCATTAGATACGCAGTATTTT.

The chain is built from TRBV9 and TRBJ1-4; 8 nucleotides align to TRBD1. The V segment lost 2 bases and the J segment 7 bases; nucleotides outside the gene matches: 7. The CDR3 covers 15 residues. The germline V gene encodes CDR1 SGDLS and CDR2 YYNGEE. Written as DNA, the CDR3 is TGTGCCAGCAGCGTGGACAGGGATTATAGTGAAAAACTGTTTTTT. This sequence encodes CASSVDRDYSEKLFF.

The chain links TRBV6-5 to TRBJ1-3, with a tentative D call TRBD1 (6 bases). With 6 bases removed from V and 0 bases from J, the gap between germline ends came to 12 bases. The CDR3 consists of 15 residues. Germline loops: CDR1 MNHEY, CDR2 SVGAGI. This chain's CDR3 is CASRPDRSSGNTIYF. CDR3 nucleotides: TGTGCCAGCAGACCGGACAGAAGCTCTGGAAACACCATATATTTT.

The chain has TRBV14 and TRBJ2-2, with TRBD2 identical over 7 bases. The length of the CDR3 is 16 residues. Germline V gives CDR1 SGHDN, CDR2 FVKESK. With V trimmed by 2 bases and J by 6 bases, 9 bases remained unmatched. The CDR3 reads CASSQRSRGSAGELFF. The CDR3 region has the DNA TGTGCCAGCAGCCAAAGATCGCGCGGGAGTGCCGGGGAGCTGTTTTTT.

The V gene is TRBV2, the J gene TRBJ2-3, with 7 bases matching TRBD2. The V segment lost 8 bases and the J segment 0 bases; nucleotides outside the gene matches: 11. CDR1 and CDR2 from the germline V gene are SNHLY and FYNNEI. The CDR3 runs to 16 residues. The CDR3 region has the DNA TGTGCCAGCGGGGGGAACGGGAGGCATAGCACAGATACGCAGTATTTT. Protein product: CASGGNGRHSTDTQYF.

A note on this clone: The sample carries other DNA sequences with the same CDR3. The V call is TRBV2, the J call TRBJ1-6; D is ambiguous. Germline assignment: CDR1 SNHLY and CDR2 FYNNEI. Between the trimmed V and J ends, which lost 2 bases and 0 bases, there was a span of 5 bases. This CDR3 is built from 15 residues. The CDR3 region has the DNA TGTGCCAGCAGTGAAAGGAGCTCCTATAATTCACCCCTCCACTTT. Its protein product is CASSERSSYNSPLHF.

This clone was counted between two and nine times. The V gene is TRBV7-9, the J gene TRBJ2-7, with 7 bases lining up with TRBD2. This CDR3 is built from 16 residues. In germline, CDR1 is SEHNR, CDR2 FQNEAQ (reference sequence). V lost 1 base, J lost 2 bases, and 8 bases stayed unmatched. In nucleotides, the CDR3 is TGTGCCAGCAGCTTAGGTCAGCGGGGTACGACCTACGAGCAGTACTTC. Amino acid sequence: CASSLGQRGTTYEQYF.

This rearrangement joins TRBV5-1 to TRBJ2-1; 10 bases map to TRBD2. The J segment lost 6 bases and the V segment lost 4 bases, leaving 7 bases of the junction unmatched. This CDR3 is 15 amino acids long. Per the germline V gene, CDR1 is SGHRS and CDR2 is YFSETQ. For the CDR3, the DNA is TGCGCCAGCAGCCCGGATAGCGGGGGGATCAATGAGCAGTTCTTC. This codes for CASSPDSGGINEQFF.

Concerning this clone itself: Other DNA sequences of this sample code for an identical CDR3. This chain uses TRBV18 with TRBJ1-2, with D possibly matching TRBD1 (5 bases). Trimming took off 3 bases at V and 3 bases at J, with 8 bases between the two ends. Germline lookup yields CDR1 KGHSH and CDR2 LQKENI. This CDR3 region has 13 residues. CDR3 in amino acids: CASSPQGDYGYTF. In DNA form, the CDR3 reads TGTGCCAGCTCACCTCAAGGGGACTATGGCTACACCTTC.

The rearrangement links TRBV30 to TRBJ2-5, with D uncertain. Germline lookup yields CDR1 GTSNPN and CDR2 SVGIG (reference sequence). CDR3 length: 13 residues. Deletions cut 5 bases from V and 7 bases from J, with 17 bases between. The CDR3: CAWSTPPLMTQYF. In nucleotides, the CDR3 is TGTGCCTGGTCCACCCCCCCGCTTATGACCCAGTACTTC.